Each of the 10 T cell receptor beta chains below was sequenced from the same sample in a study of OX40 agonist ivuxolimab in advanced cancers. The assay was immunoSEQ multiplex PCR, and TCRdb's table has in-frame clones only and misses some. The repertoire has some 70,000 clones, around nine tenths of them found once; the top ten carry approximately 0.99%. Sequences were derived from CD4+ or CD8+ T cells sorted from blood, sampled in a trial of the OX40 agonist ivuxolimab. These receptors came from an adult with an advanced solid tumor such as melanoma, head and neck, liver or kidney cancer.

This chain uses TRBV6-6 with TRBJ1-2, with unresolved D. The V end lost 6 bases, the J end lost 2 bases, and 13 bases lay between the germline ends. CDR1 and CDR2 (germline): MNHNY, SVGAGI (reference sequence). This CDR3 comprises 14 residues. Written as DNA, the CDR3 is TGTGCCAGCAGCTCTACGACGGCGAACTATGGCTACACCTTC. Its protein product is CASSSTTANYGYTF.

The chain combines TRBV7-8 with TRBJ1-1; 8 bases line up with TRBD1. The CDR3 has 14 amino acids. Germline CDR1 SGHVS, CDR2 FQNEAQ. The junction had 2 bases not matched to a gene; V was cut back by 0 bases and J by 5 bases. The CDR3 loop is CASSLATGGTEAFF. In DNA, the CDR3 is TGTGCCAGCAGCTTAGCAACAGGGGGGACTGAAGCTTTCTTT.

V and J are TRBV10-3 and TRBJ1-2; no reliable D call. The CDR3 is 14 amino acids. Trimming took 4 bases from V and 4 from J, leaving 13 bases between them. Germline values: CDR1 ENHRY, CDR2 SYGVKD. The CDR3 DNA reads as TGTGCCATCAGTGGCCTTGCCGACGGCTATGGCTACACCTTC. Encoded protein: CAISGLADGYGYTF.

V usage is TRBV6-6 and J usage is TRBJ1-2, with 10 bases fitting TRBD1. Germline CDR1 and CDR2: MNHNY and SVGAGI (reference sequence). This CDR3 region has 13 residues. After removal of 5 bases from V and 6 bases from J, the junction contained 3 bases not matched to a gene. The CDR3 sequence: CASSRQGADGYTF. The CDR3 DNA sequence: TGTGCCAGCAGTCGACAGGGGGCGGATGGCTACACCTTC.

The chain joins TRBV5-1 to TRBJ2-5; D is uncertain. In germline, CDR1 is SGHRS, CDR2 YFSETQ. Trimming left V 0 bases short and J 5 bases short, with 8 bases between. The CDR3 covers 13 residues. The CDR3 region is CASSLDTGETQYF. CDR3 nucleotides: TGCGCCAGCAGCTTGGATACGGGCGAGACCCAGTACTTC.

The chain carries TRBV7-2 and TRBJ2-3, with D unclear. CDR1 is SGHTA and CDR2 is FQGNSA in the germline V gene. V lost 2 bases, J lost 2 bases, and 8 bases lay in between. The CDR3 totals 14 residues. This CDR3 is CASSLYGYTDTQYF. The CDR3 DNA sequence: TGTGCCAGCAGCTTATACGGATACACAGATACGCAGTATTTT.

There are a few counts of this clone. V usage is TRBV6-5 and J usage is TRBJ1-4, with 7 bases that match TRBD1. The length of the CDR3 is 15 residues. Trimming at V came to 2 bases and at J to 1 base, leaving 1 base not matched to a gene. The V gene's germline CDR1 is MNHEY and CDR2 SVGAGI. CDR3 bases: TGTGCCAGCAGTTACAGACAGGGAACTAATGAAAAACTGTTTTTT. This encodes CASSYRQGTNEKLFF.

This clone was seen just once. The V gene is TRBV5-6, the J gene TRBJ2-7; D might be TRBD1 or TRBD2, each matching 6 bases. The CDR3 is made up of 14 amino acids. Per germline, CDR1 SGHDT and CDR2 YYEEEE. V lost 0 bases and J 3 bases, leaving 10 bases between the germline ends. The CDR3 sequence is CASSLGGALYEQYF. CDR3 nucleotides: TGTGCCAGCAGCTTGGGGGGGGCTCTCTACGAGCAGTACTTC.

The rearrangement links TRBV2 to TRBJ2-3, with 7 bases fitting TRBD2. With 6 bases clipped from V and 1 base from J, the junction kept 4 bases outside the gene matches. CDR3 size: 14 residues. Germline CDR1 reads SNHLY; CDR2 reads FYNNEI. The CDR3 sequence is CASRAGDGTDTQYF. The CDR3 DNA is TGTGCCAGCAGGGCGGGGGACGGCACAGATACGCAGTATTTT. Together with reference TRBV2 and TRBJ2-3, the CDR3 gives the full variable domain: EPEVTQTPSHQVTQMGQEVILRCVPISNHLYFYWYRQILGQKVEFLVSFYNNEISEKSEIFDDQFSVERPDGSNFTLKIRSTKLEDSAMYFCASRAGDGTDTQYFGPGTRLTVL.

The V call is TRBV25-1, the J call TRBJ1-1, with 8 bases lining up with TRBD1. CDR1 is MGHDK, CDR2 SYGVNS, per germline. Unmatched junction bases numbered 5, after V lost 4 bases and J lost 4 bases. CDR3 length: 14 amino acids. CDR3 coding DNA: TGTGCCAGCAGTGGGTTGGACAGGGCCACTGAAGCTTTCTTT. Translated, it gives CASSGLDRATEAFF.